The 18 T cell receptor beta chains presented below share a single source sample, sequenced in a study of T cell repertoires in cytomegalovirus infection. TCRdb re-analysed the reads in MiXCR, keeping a single row per CDR3 protein. The sample includes about 740,000 distinct CDR3 sequences, approximately 40% of them seen just once. The sample consisted of PBMCs. The receptors here all came from a human donor in good health (CMV status not recorded). Some clones in this sample may be carry-over from other donors' samples.

This clonotype was recorded at least ten times. The rearrangement uses TRBV6-1 and TRBJ1-2; the D is unclear. The CDR3 runs to 17 residues. Per the germline V gene, CDR1 is MNHNS and CDR2 is SASEGT. V lost 5 bases to trimming and J lost 3 bases, with 22 bases between them. Here the CDR3 reads CASSPKARAVVHYGYTF. CDR3 coding DNA: TGTGCCAGCAGTCCAAAGGCAAGGGCGGTTGTTCACTATGGCTACACCTTC.

This clonotype was recorded at least ten times. This rearrangement joins TRBV7-2 to TRBJ2-7; no reliable D call. Germline CDR1 SGHTA, CDR2 FQGNSA. This CDR3 spans 15 amino acids. V was clipped by 1 base and J by 5 bases, with 15 bases between them. DNA for the CDR3: TGTGCCAGCAGCTTAGAGGCCAGTCGGGCCCACGAGCAGTACTTC. Translated, it gives CASSLEASRAHEQYF.

Turning to this clonotype: A much larger clone lies one base from this, so it may be a read error. Here the CDR3 omits its conserved ending phenylalanine or tryptophan, so a read error is the likely source. This rearrangement joins TRBV7-2 to TRBJ1-2; the D gene is possibly TRBD1 (6 bases). Per the germline V gene, CDR1 is SGHTA and CDR2 is FQGNSA. The V end lost 4 bases, the J end lost 3 bases, and 15 bases lay between the germline ends. The CDR3 length is 15 residues. The CDR3 DNA sequence: TGTGCCAGCAGCTCACCCGGGGGCTTCGACTATGGCTACACCTCC. It specifies CASSSPGGFDYGYTS.

This clonotype was seen many times. This CDR3 is CASSFGQGADTGELFF. DNA of the CDR3: TGTGCCAGCAGCTTCGGACAGGGGGCAGACACCGGGGAGCTGTTTTTT. The chain recombines TRBV7-2 with TRBJ2-2; 11 bases line up with TRBD1. There are 16 residues in the CDR3. The ends lost 3 bases at V and 3 bases at J; junction bases unmatched: 3. CDR1 SGHTA and CDR2 FQGNSA come from the germline V gene.

As regards this clonotype: One junction end does not reproduce the germline sequence, and a read error may be involved. CDR3 sequence (DNA): TGTGCCAGCAGCTTAGGCGGCACTGAGCAGTGGTTC. This codes for CASSLGGTEQWF. The rearrangement uses TRBV7-2 and TRBJ2-1; D gene ambiguous. Germline values: CDR1 SGHTA, CDR2 FQGNSA. There are 12 residues in the CDR3.

This clonotype was observed a few times. The chain links TRBV28 to TRBJ1-1; D unclear. Trimming pared 4 bases from V and 7 bases from J, leaving 10 bases between. From germline, CDR1 is MDHEN and CDR2 SYDVKM. The CDR3 has 12 amino acids. The DNA of the CDR3 is TGTGCCAGCAGTTCTCGACACCGTGAAGCTTTCTTT. It yields the protein CASSSRHREAFF.

Worth noting for this clonotype: Sequence at one end of the junction differs from germline and may be a read error. The rearrangement uses TRBV28 and TRBJ1-2; 9 bases fit TRBD1. CDR3 size: 14 residues. The V gene's germline CDR1 is MDHEN and CDR2 SYDVKM. CDR3 residues: CASSKGGQGKRLSF. In nucleotides, the CDR3 is TGTGCCAGCAGTAAGGGGGGACAGGGTAAGAGGTTGTCCTTC.

In DNA, the CDR3 is TGTGCCAGCAGTCTTAACATGCGGGGAGAAGGCTACACCTTC. Encoded protein: CASSLNMRGEGYTF. The chain combines TRBV14 with TRBJ1-2; D unresolved. The CDR3 contains 14 residues. V was cut by 6 bases and J by 8 bases, with 19 bases left in between. Germline values: CDR1 SGHDN, CDR2 FVKESK.

The chain recombines TRBV6-1 with TRBJ1-5; D uncertain. With 0 bases removed from V and 3 bases from J, the gap between germline ends came to 12 bases. The CDR3 contains 16 residues. Germline V gene lookup returns CDR1 MNHNS and CDR2 SASEGT. The CDR3, as DNA: TGTGCCAGCAGTGAAGCCCAACAACTTCACAATCAGCCCCAGCATTTT. Translated: CASSEAQQLHNQPQHF.

The chain couples TRBV12-3 or TRBV12-4 to TRBJ1-3; D might be TRBD1 (5 bases). This CDR3 has 14 amino acids. V shed 6 bases and J shed 4 bases, with 13 bases lying between them. The CDR3 loop is CASSRVVGGNTIYF. The DNA of the CDR3 is TGTGCCAGCAGCAGGGTGGTGGGAGGAAACACCATATATTTT.

The rearrangement uses TRBV28 and TRBJ2-6; 7 nucleotides match TRBD1. The CDR3 loop spans 17 amino acids. CDR1 MDHEN and CDR2 SYDVKM come from the germline V gene. V gave up 5 bases and J gave up 0 bases; unmatched junction bases: 7. CDR3 bases: TGTGCCAGCAGTGTGGGGGACAGATTCTCTGGGGCCAACGTCCTGACTTTC. Its translation is CASSVGDRFSGANVLTF.

As concerns this clonotype: The junction departs from the called germline gene at one end, perhaps through a read error. The chain employs TRBV7-8 and TRBJ2-7; D call uncertain. The germline gives CDR1 SGHVS, CDR2 FQNEAQ. The CDR3 has 12 amino acids. CDR3: CASSLGFYEHYF. The CDR3, as DNA: TGTGCCAGCAGCCTAGGATTCTACGAGCATTACTTC. The full variable domain, its missing parts supplied by reference TRBV7-8 and TRBJ2-7, is GAGVSQSPRYKVAKRGQDVALRCDPISGHVSLFWYQQALGQGPEFLTYFQNEAQLDKSGLPSDRFFAERPEGSVSTLKIQRTQQEDSAVYLCASSLGFYEHYFGPGTRLTVT.

This clonotype was found a few times. This chain joins TRBV7-9 and TRBJ2-5, with D maybe TRBD2 (5 bases). CDR1 SEHNR and CDR2 FQNEAQ come from the germline V gene (reference sequence). V dropped 1 base and J dropped 2 bases, with 20 bases sitting between them. The CDR3 runs to 18 residues. CDR3 protein: CASSLERSSRALQETQYF. Written as DNA, the CDR3 is TGTGCCAGCAGCTTAGAGAGGAGCTCGCGGGCCCTACAAGAGACCCAGTACTTC.

A few counts support this clonotype. The chain links TRBV12-3 or TRBV12-4 to TRBJ2-5, with 10 nucleotides matching TRBD1. Germline trimming cut 3 bases from V and 3 bases from J; bases unmatched to any gene: 7. This CDR3 region has 16 residues. Written as DNA, the CDR3 is TGTGCCAGCAGTTTTAGGGACAGGGGCGAAAAAGAGACCCAGTACTTC. Translated, it gives CASSFRDRGEKETQYF.

The chain is built from TRBV27 and TRBJ2-1; 16 bases are a match to TRBD2. The CDR3 loop spans 15 amino acids. Per the germline V gene, CDR1 is MNHEY and CDR2 is SMNVEV (reference sequence). V lost 5 bases to trimming and J lost 9 bases; unmatched junction nucleotides: 4. The CDR3 nucleotides are TGTGCCAGCAGTCCCGGGACTAGCGGGAGGGGTGAGCAGTTCTTC. Translated, it gives CASSPGTSGRGEQFF.

V and J are TRBV10-3 and TRBJ1-3; D is unclear. This CDR3 is 16 amino acids long. Germline V gene data show CDR1 as ENHRY and CDR2 as SYGVKD. Between the trimmed V and J ends, which lost 0 bases and 0 bases, there was a span of 9 bases. The CDR3 coding sequence is TGTGCCATCAGTGAGTCCAGGCGCTCCTCTGGAAACACCATATATTTT. Its translation is CAISESRRSSGNTIYF.

The gene calls are TRBV6-5 and TRBJ1-2; weak D call: TRBD1 (5 bases). Trimming stripped 0 bases from V and 2 bases from J, with 13 bases between. The CDR3 loop spans 16 amino acids. Germline V CDR1 and CDR2: MNHEY, SVGAGI. In DNA form, the CDR3 reads TGTGCCAGCAGTTACTCGAGGGGAGTGGCCAACTATGGCTACACCTTC. Amino acids: CASSYSRGVANYGYTF.

In its sample, this clonotype was seen a few times. The rearrangement joins TRBV27 to TRBJ2-1; tentatively, D is TRBD2 (5 bases). Trimming pared 3 bases from V and 4 bases from J, leaving 13 bases between. The CDR3 length is 15 residues. Germline V gene data show CDR1 as MNHEY and CDR2 as SMNVEV (reference sequence). The CDR3 sequence is CASSLVSRLYNEQFF. CDR3 sequence (DNA): TGTGCCAGCAGTTTGGTATCCCGACTATACAATGAGCAGTTCTTC.